A selection of T cell receptor beta chains follows, all from one sample in a study of blood T cells in healthy people across ages. TCRdb analysed the 5' RACE reads with MiXCR anew, one entry per CDR3 protein. Here the sample spans roughly 570,000 distinct CDR3 sequences, roughly 29% being singletons. Sample: blood. These receptors all stem from a woman in her sixties or seventies in good health. The conserved cysteine and the conserved F or W are not part of the CDR3 here. Fields, in order: V gene, CDR3 length, J gene, CDR3 protein.

>TRBV3-1|13|TRBJ2-7
ASSHRGTSAYEQY
>TRBV4-2|15|TRBJ2-3
ASSRAARGRGTDTQY
>TRBV15|13|TRBJ1-5
ATSRGTGGNQPQH
>TRBV7-2|13|TRBJ2-2
ASSLYGAYTGELF
>TRBV11-2|13|TRBJ1-6
ASSLVGGRNSPLH
>TRBV18|13|TRBJ2-7
ASSPVRTSSYEQY
>TRBV9|13|TRBJ2-7
ASSSSPQGLSEQY
>TRBV7-2|14|TRBJ2-1
ASSPRTAQKYNEQF
>TRBV6-6|11|TRBJ1-3
ASTPLQGYTIY
>TRBV10-3|14|TRBJ1-4
ATSESLSRRDEKLF
>TRBV6-2/TRBV6-3|13|TRBJ1-1
ASSYSINRRPEAF
>TRBV4-1|13|TRBJ2-1
ASSQVGLRGNEQF
>TRBV6-1|13|TRBJ2-6
ASSPEISGANVLT
>TRBV12-3/TRBV12-4|13|TRBJ2-1
ASSRDSQTVNEQF
>TRBV5-6|14|TRBJ1-1
ASSLGATVLSTEAF
>TRBV4-2|17|TRBJ2-6
ASSQDRGGADMRANVLT
>TRBV20-1|12|TRBJ2-7
SARVAKSSYEQY
>TRBV6-5|9|TRBJ2-7
ASSTRTGEY
>TRBV15|15|TRBJ1-4
ATSSPKSWDSSLKLF
>TRBV12-3/TRBV12-4|12|TRBJ1-2
ASRMGHSGYGYT
>TRBV7-2|12|TRBJ2-3
ASSTTSGVSTQY
>TRBV6-5|14|TRBJ2-1
ASSYPSGGGGNEQF